This TCR beta chain was captured by sequencing in a study of blood T cell repertoires in COVID-19 (dated by TCRdb to 2020 to 2021). Concerning the study at large: The collaborator samples originated in the United States, Italy and Spain and spanned the acute and convalescent phases of COVID-19. A de-identified subject ID, COVID-19 status, age in years and sex were almost always included in the sample metadata. The prospective study material was composed of cDNA or gDNA derived from T cells, B-cell-depleted T cells, or PBMCs. A freely available public database, intended as a resource for researchers studying the immune response to SARS-CoV-2, is where the repertoires were released. Where available, HLA class I and class II types were obtained from metadata supplied by the sample provider rather than from assay-based typing. The samples were drawn from two sources: the first 160 participants of the ongoing ImmuneRACE study, and 950 to 1,500 subjects contributed by 6 global collaborators. The dataset comprised deeply sampled blood TCRbeta repertoires from subjects exposed to, actively infected with, or recovered from COVID-19.

Comment on this clone: The antigen it recognizes is unknown. Qualities for individual bases were not recorded, and no much larger clone is one base off.

Study-level results and caveats: The quantity of clinical and demographic metadata differed by source and by participant and was supplied without curation.

CDR1 and CDR2 are read off the germline V gene as SGDLS and YYNGEE. Measured from the cysteine to the phenylalanine, the CDR3 is 15 residues long. Left in the record is the CDR3 DNA by itself, 45 bases read in frame from the first base. V sheds 4 bases and J sheds 0 bases, leaving 14 bases between their ends. In Seattle, one collaborating source enrolled patients while the infection was active and tracked those patients longitudinally over the course of disease. Whole blood was collected in K2EDTA tubes by collaborating institutions according to the institutions' own protocols. For TCRbeta analysis, collaborators shipped samples in one of three forms: frozen whole blood, isolated PBMCs, or DNA extracted from either of those sample types. TCRbeta CDR3 regions were amplified from genomic DNA by means of the immunoSEQ Assay, a bias-controlled multiplex PCR. Regarding the original processing steps: The number of nucleated cells in each sample was estimated from the amplification of reference gene primers within the assay. Sequence reads were collapsed and filtered to measure the absolute abundance of every unique TCRbeta CDR3 rearrangement. For each sample, productive Simpson clonality was calculated by taking the square root of Simpson's diversity index across productive rearrangements. TCRdb stores this immuneACCESS table with in-frame sequences only. Part of the clones is absent; in the studies checked, under half of the shortfall reflects unresolved V genes, and no reason is known for the rest. The V and J calls and clone size come from that table; D and trimming were worked out from the DNA. Counted in this sample were 200,000 to 250,000 clones; 75% to 85% of them appeared once. In total, the top ten clones hold 5% to 6.5% of the sample.

The sequenced sample consisted of peripheral blood. The chain is made from TRBV9 and TRBJ2-7; 5 matching bases give a weak D call of TRBD2. The sequence derives from a middle-aged man with COVID-19, enrolled during active disease. CDR3 protein: CASSPEGSPSYEQYF. The DNA sequence follows: TGTGCCAGCAGCCCCGAGGGCAGTCCCTCCTACGAGCAGTACTTC. Supplemented by the reference TRBV9 and TRBJ2-7 proteins around the CDR3, the complete variable domain is DSGVTQTPKHLITATGQRVTLRCSPRSGDLSVYWYQQSLDQGLQFLIQYYNGEERAKGNILERFSAQQFPDLHSELNLSSLELGDSALYFCASSPEGSPSYEQYFGPGTRLTVT.